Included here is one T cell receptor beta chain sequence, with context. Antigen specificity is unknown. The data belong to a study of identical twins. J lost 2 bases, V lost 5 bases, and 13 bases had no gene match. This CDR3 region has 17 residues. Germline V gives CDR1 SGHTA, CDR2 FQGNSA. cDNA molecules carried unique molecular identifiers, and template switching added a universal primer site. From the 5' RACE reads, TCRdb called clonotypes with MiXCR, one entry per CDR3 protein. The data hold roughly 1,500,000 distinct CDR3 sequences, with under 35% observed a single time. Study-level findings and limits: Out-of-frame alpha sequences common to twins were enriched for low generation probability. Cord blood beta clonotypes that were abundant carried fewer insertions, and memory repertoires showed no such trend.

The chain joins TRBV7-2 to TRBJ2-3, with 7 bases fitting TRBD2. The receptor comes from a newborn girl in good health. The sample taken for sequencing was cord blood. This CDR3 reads CASSQVERDWTTDTQYF. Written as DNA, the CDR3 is TGTGCCAGCAGCCAGGTAGAGCGGGACTGGACCACAGATACGCAGTATTTT.